This TCR beta chain was recovered during a study of blood T cell repertoires in COVID-19. The study recruited people aged about 18 to 95 years across roughly 23 US areas. Recovery meant two consecutive negative NP/OP PCR tests, professional clearance, or resolved symptoms. This CDR3 is built from 16 residues. V lost 3 bases and J 0 bases, leaving 13 bases between the germline ends. Germline V CDR1 and CDR2: SGDLS, YYNGEE. Measured with immunoSEQ multiplex PCR; TCRdb has only the in-frame clones, and not every one. The sample carries around 130,000 clones, approximately 86% recorded once. The sequence came from a woman aged 45-59 years who had recovered from COVID-19. Sequencing was carried out using PBMCs or T cells enriched from blood (not recorded which). The chain uses TRBV9 and TRBJ1-3; D possibly corresponds to TRBD1 (6 bases). CDR3 sequence: CASSGTQGLSGNTIYF. The CDR3 region has the DNA TGTGCCAGCAGCGGTACACAGGGCCTCTCTGGAAACACCATATATTTT.